The 6 T cell receptor beta chains below come from one sample, sequenced in a study of T cell changes during pregnancy in multiple sclerosis. Generated by immunoSEQ multiplex PCR, the TCRdb table keeps only in-frame clones and is missing some. The table has over 50,000 clones, about 91% seen once. Sequences were derived from peripheral blood, sampled after pregnancy. The receptors stem from a female donor with multiple sclerosis, enrolled in a pregnancy study.

This sequence joins TRBV5-1 and TRBJ2-1; TRBD2 matches 10 bases. Unmatched junction bases numbered 8, after V lost 6 bases and J lost 5 bases. The CDR3 has 15 residues. Germline CDR1 reads SGHRS; CDR2 reads YFSETQ. CDR3 amino acids: CASTYLAGGHNEQFF. The CDR3 nucleotides are TGCGCCAGCACCTACTTAGCGGGGGGCCACAATGAGCAGTTCTTC. The full variable domain, in which reference TRBV5-1 and TRBJ2-1 provide the parts outside the CDR3, is KAGVTQTPRYLIKTRGQQVTLSCSPISGHRSVSWYQQTPGQGLQFLFEYFSETQRNKGNFPGRFSGRQFSNSRSEMNVSTLELGDSALYLCASTYLAGGHNEQFFGPGTRLTVL.

V is TRBV6-6 and J is TRBJ2-7; 10 nucleotides agree with TRBD1. CDR1 is MNHNY and CDR2 is SVGAGI in the germline V gene (reference sequence). The CDR3 consists of 15 residues. J gave up 10 bases and V 2 bases, and 11 bases lay outside the gene matches. The CDR3 loop is CASSYGPAGQGNQYF. CDR3 DNA sequence: TGTGCCAGCAGTTACGGGCCAGCGGGACAGGGGAACCAGTACTTC.

The J gene is TRBJ1-5, the V gene TRBV19; possible D gene TRBD1, 5 bases. This CDR3 is built from 16 residues. Germline lookup yields CDR1 LNHDA and CDR2 SQIVND (reference sequence). The germline V and J ends were trimmed by 2 bases and 0 bases, with 11 bases remaining between them. CDR3 in amino acids: CASSINRGFSNQPQHF. For the CDR3, the DNA is TGTGCCAGTAGTATAAACCGGGGGTTTAGCAATCAGCCCCAGCATTTT. Using reference TRBV19 and TRBJ1-5 for the parts outside the CDR3, the full variable domain is DGGITQSPKYLFRKEGQNVTLSCEQNLNHDAMYWYRQDPGQGLRLIYYSQIVNDFQKGDIAEGYSVSREKKESFPLTVTSAQKNPTAFYLCASSINRGFSNQPQHFGDGTRLSIL.

The gene calls are TRBV7-9 and TRBJ1-3; D is perhaps TRBD1 (5 bases). V lost 5 bases and J 0 bases, leaving 14 bases between the germline ends. The CDR3 contains 16 residues. Germline V gene sequence: CDR1 SEHNR, CDR2 FQNEAQ (reference sequence). This chain's CDR3 is CASSPAGGNSGNTIYF. CDR3 nucleotide sequence: TGTGCCAGCAGCCCCGCTGGGGGGAACTCTGGAAACACCATATATTTT.

This chain joins TRBV5-5 and TRBJ1-1; possibly TRBD1 for D (6 bases). Germline CDR1 and CDR2: SGHKS and YYEKEE (reference sequence). The CDR3 totals 14 residues. Trimming removed 4 bases from V and 1 base from J, with 11 bases in between. CDR3 residues: CASSVGHQNTEAFF. The CDR3 DNA reads TGTGCCAGCAGCGTGGGACACCAGAACACTGAAGCTTTCTTT.

This clone has just one count. As DNA, the CDR3 is TGTGCCAGCAGCGACCTCGCCGGGACAGGGTTCACAGATACGCAGTATTTT. The encoded protein is CASSDLAGTGFTDTQYF. The V call is TRBV5-4, the J call TRBJ2-3; 9 nucleotides align to TRBD1. Trimming at V came to 4 bases and at J to 2 bases, leaving 11 bases not matched to a gene. The CDR3 spans 17 residues. From germline, CDR1 is SGHNT and CDR2 YYREEE (reference sequence).